The 14 T cell receptor beta chains below were found in one sample sequenced in a study of CD8+CD57+ T cells in acquired aplastic anemia. Genomic DNA, the template, was used for profiling of the TCR beta VDJ and CDR3. TCRdb processed the reads anew with MiXCR; each CDR3 protein has one entry. The repertoire consists of roughly 150,000 distinct CDR3 sequences, with roughly 45% occurring once and the leading ten covering about 2.9%. It was patients with CD8+CD57+ cell expansion by flow cytometry who were chosen for sequencing. Sequenced input: sorted CD4+, CD8+, or CD8+CD57+ T cells (not recorded which) from PBMCs. All receptors derive from a human donor with aplastic anemia.

In the case of this clonotype: Just one base apart from a much larger clone, this may be a read error. Lacking the conserved final phenylalanine or tryptophan, this CDR3 likely reflects a read error. The chain links TRBV9 to TRBJ2-1; a weak D match, TRBD2 (5 bases). Germline V gives CDR1 SGDLS, CDR2 YYNGEE. V lost 0 bases to trimming and J lost 4 bases, with 11 bases between them. The CDR3 covers 15 residues. CDR3 protein: CASSVALAGYNEQFS. CDR3 DNA sequence: TGTGCCAGCAGCGTAGCGCTGGCGGGTTACAATGAGCAGTTCTCC.

V gene TRBV4-2 combines with J gene TRBJ2-7, with TRBD1 matching over 9 bases. V shed 3 bases and J 3 bases; nucleotides not matched to a gene: 9. Germline-derived CDR1 and CDR2 are LGHNA and YNFKEQ. This CDR3 has 16 amino acids. The CDR3 loop reads CASSQGLGQGDYEQYV. The CDR3 DNA reads TGTGCCAGCAGCCAGGGGTTGGGACAGGGCGACTACGAGCAGTACGTC.

On this clonotype itself: A much larger clone differs by one base, so this may be a read error. The chain carries TRBV20-1 and TRBJ2-1; D gene uncertain. Germline CDR1 reads DFQATT; CDR2 reads SNEGSKA (reference sequence). Trimming took off 3 bases at V and 6 bases at J, with 9 bases between the two ends. The CDR3 is 12 residues long. CDR3 loop: CSASRAPNEQFF. The DNA for the CDR3 is TGCAGTGCTAGTAGGGCTCCCAATGAGCAGTTCTTC.

This clonotype has a count of ten or more. This chain uses TRBV5-8 with TRBJ2-2; D call uncertain. The CDR3 spans 13 residues. CDR1 SGHTS and CDR2 YDEGEE come from the germline V gene. Trimming took off 0 bases at V and 8 bases at J, with 8 bases between the two ends. This chain's CDR3 is CASSLDARGELFF. As DNA, the CDR3 is TGTGCCAGCAGCTTGGACGCTCGGGGGGAGCTGTTTTTT.

This clonotype was counted a single time. The CDR3 sequence is CAISDRTGRMNTEAFF. The CDR3 coding sequence is TGTGCCATCAGTGACCGGACAGGGCGAATGAACACTGAAGCTTTCTTT. V gene TRBV10-3 combines with J gene TRBJ1-1; 8 nucleotides line up with TRBD1. The V segment lost 3 bases and the J segment 0 bases; nucleotides outside the gene matches: 6. CDR1 is ENHRY and CDR2 is SYGVKD in the germline V gene. This CDR3 has 16 amino acids.

Ten or more counts support this clonotype. V gene TRBV6-5 combines with J gene TRBJ1-4, with 8 bases that match TRBD1. This CDR3 region has 14 residues. V shed 2 bases and J 8 bases; nucleotides not matched to a gene: 4. Germline V gene sequence: CDR1 MNHEY, CDR2 SVGAGI. CDR3 protein: CASSYRTGREKLFF. The DNA of the CDR3 is TGTGCCAGCAGTTACCGGACAGGGAGGGAAAAACTGTTTTTT.

V is TRBV7-6 and J is TRBJ2-5, with 9 bases aligning to TRBD2. The CDR3 has 15 amino acids. From germline, CDR1 is SGHVS and CDR2 FNYEAQ. Unmatched junction bases numbered 6, after V lost 5 bases and J lost 2 bases. For the CDR3, the DNA is TGTGCCAGCAGCCAATTAGCGGGGGATCAAGAGACCCAGTACTTC. Translated, it gives CASSQLAGDQETQYF.

The chain carries TRBV14 and TRBJ1-3, with D unresolved. Germline values: CDR1 SGHDN, CDR2 FVKESK. Trimming took 4 bases from V and 0 from J, leaving 13 bases between them. The CDR3 runs to 16 residues. CDR3 protein: CASSPRERHSGNTIYF. For the CDR3, the DNA is TGTGCCAGCAGCCCCCGGGAAAGACACTCTGGAAACACCATATATTTT.

The gene calls are TRBV20-1 and TRBJ2-7; no firm D call. CDR3 length equals 15 residues. V was clipped by 5 bases and J by 2 bases, with 19 bases between them. The germline V gene encodes CDR1 DFQATT and CDR2 SNEGSKA (reference sequence). The CDR3 here is CSARDFSATTYEQYF. The CDR3 DNA follows: TGCAGTGCTCGCGACTTTTCGGCTACCACCTACGAGCAGTACTTC.

The chain employs TRBV24-1 and TRBJ2-6; the D gene is possibly TRBD1 (6 bases). V dropped 7 bases and J dropped 5 bases, with 20 bases sitting between them. The CDR3 totals 17 residues. From germline, CDR1 is KGHDR and CDR2 SFDVKD. CDR3: CATSDRSSPLRANVLTF. CDR3 nucleotides: TGTGCCACCAGCGACAGGTCTAGCCCTCTTAGGGCCAACGTCCTGACTTTC.

On this clonotype itself: The junction departs from the called germline gene at one end, perhaps through a read error. The chain joins TRBV7-2 to TRBJ2-2; 9 bases map to TRBD2. Germline CDR1 SGHTA, CDR2 FQGNSA. The CDR3 consists of 15 residues. CDR3 sequence reads: CARSLGSGGTGELFF. CDR3 sequence (DNA): TGTGCCCGCAGCCTAGGCAGCGGGGGGACCGGGGAGCTGTTTTTT.

The V and J genes are TRBV19 and TRBJ2-2; D is uncertain. The CDR3 consists of 12 residues. Trimming took off 5 bases at V and 4 bases at J, with 5 bases between the two ends. Germline-derived CDR1 and CDR2 are LNHDA and SQIVND (reference sequence). CDR3 in amino acids: CASSHPTGELFF. DNA for the CDR3: TGTGCCAGTAGTCACCCCACCGGGGAGCTGTTTTTT.

This chain connects TRBV6-1 to TRBJ1-4; a possible D gene is TRBD1 (5 bases). CDR3 length: 12 residues. V was pared by 7 bases and J by 4 bases, with 7 bases between. Germline V gene sequence: CDR1 MNHNS, CDR2 SASEGT. The CDR3 DNA follows: TGTGCCAGCATCGACAGTAATGAAAAACTGTTTTTT. Translation: CASIDSNEKLFF.

This clonotype was counted at least ten times. The chain joins TRBV19 to TRBJ2-3, with no clear D. V lost 6 bases, J lost 2 bases, and 12 bases lay in between. This CDR3 has 14 residues. Germline V CDR1 and CDR2: LNHDA, SQIVND (reference sequence). CDR3 region: CASSPAGVTDTQYF. The CDR3 bases are TGTGCCAGTAGCCCGGCCGGAGTCACAGATACGCAGTATTTT.